This T cell receptor (beta chain) was obtained from a study of blood T cell repertoires in COVID-19. Study overall: Samples came from the United States, Italy and Spain, spanning acute and convalescent COVID-19. From T cells, B-cell-depleted T cells, or PBMCs came the material, which was cDNA or gDNA.

CDR1 and CDR2 from the germline V gene are SGHTA and FQGNSA. CDR3 size: 15 residues. V dropped 5 bases and J dropped 2 bases, with 15 bases sitting between them. Authors' data handling: Estimates of nucleated cell counts were drawn from the amplification of reference gene primers. TCRdb's table, derived via immunoSEQ multiplex PCR, lists solely in-frame clones and lacks some. From that table come the V and J calls and clone size; the DNA was used to work out D and trimming. Seen here are over 200,000 clones, about 90% observed once, and the top ten hold roughly 2.5%. Sequenced sample: peripheral blood. The chain carries TRBV7-2 and TRBJ2-5, with D perhaps matching TRBD1 (6 bases). The clonotype was recovered from a woman aged 55-75 years with acute or convalescent COVID-19. CDR3 sequence reads: CASSRDWGQQETQYF. The CDR3 DNA is TGTGCCAGCAGCAGAGACTGGGGGCAACAAGAGACCCAGTACTTC. Based on the CDR3 plus reference TRBV7-2 and TRBJ2-5, the full variable domain is GAGVSQSPSNKVTEKGKDVELRCDPISGHTALYWYRQSLGQGLEFLIYFQGNSAPDKSGLPSDRFSAERTGGSVSTLTIQRTQQEDSAVYLCASSRDWGQQETQYFGPGTRLLVL.